The clone carrying this T cell receptor (beta chain) was found many times. Germline assignment: CDR1 SQVTM and CDR2 ANQGSEA. J gave up 1 base and V 0 bases, and 12 bases lay outside the gene matches. The length of the CDR3 is 18 residues. The template was RNA from unsorted bulk tissue. Distant lung tissue was collected more than 3 cm away from the tumor edge. A modified ARM-PCR protocol with three rounds of nested PCR amplified TCRbeta. TCRdb passed the multiplex PCR reads through MiXCR, listing each CDR3 protein once. The data show approximately 100,000 distinct CDR3 sequences, more than 55% seen once. The data derive from a study of tumor and adjacent non-tumor tissue in lung cancer.

Sequencing input: distant non-tumor lung tissue. The receptor was isolated from a young man with non-small cell lung cancer. The chain uses TRBV29-1 and TRBJ2-7; 10 bases align to TRBD2. CDR3 sequence reads: CSVEDPSGSSFGSYEQYF. In DNA form, the CDR3 reads TGCAGCGTTGAAGATCCTAGCGGGAGTAGCTTTGGGTCCTACGAGCAGTACTTC.